This T cell receptor beta chain was sequenced for a study of graft-versus-host responses after intestinal transplantation. Background on the study: Tacrolimus plus steroids were given to all recipients for approximately three years, preceded by anti-thymocyte globulin induction.

Trimming removed 5 bases from V and 3 bases from J, with 14 bases in between. This CDR3 is 15 amino acids long. Germline V lookup: CDR1 KGHSH, CDR2 LQKENI. Overall study results and limits: The presence of high graft-versus-host to host-versus-graft clonal ratios in allografts characterized patients with graft-donor T cell macrochimerism. GvH clones were identified in recipient marrow, with some first appearing in ileum or blood. Early after transplant, HvG declines were associated with peak levels of circulating GvH clones.

Turning to this clone: Its antigen is currently unknown.

TCRdb's table, derived via immunoSEQ multiplex PCR, lists solely in-frame clones and lacks some. The sample contains about 150,000 clones, around 90% of which appear only once. The gene calls are TRBV18 and TRBJ1-5; unclear D gene. The sequences come from unstimulated CD4+ T cells sorted from spleen or lymph node cells, collected before intestinal transplant. The source of this sequence is a human donor who received an intestinal transplant. The CDR3 protein is CASSTRDTLNQPQHF. The CDR3 region has the DNA TGTGCCAGCTCAACTCGAGACACACTCAATCAGCCCCAGCATTTT.